This T cell receptor (beta chain) was sequenced for a study of shared clonotypes between healthy human individuals. Overall study: The composition of the donors was two women and a few men aged 18 to 49.

With respect to this clone: What it binds is unknown.

The ends lost 2 bases at V and 5 bases at J; junction bases unmatched: 8. Germline CDR1 reads SEHNR; CDR2 reads FQNEAQ (reference sequence). The CDR3 is made up of 15 amino acids. Selected positively for CCR7 and CD45RO-negative, naive CD8 cells excluded terminally differentiated effector memory CD45RA+ cells. Study-level results: Only blood was sampled; tissue repertoires likely differ. Depth of sequencing was expected to influence donor clonotype sharing.

Under the authors' procedure: ImmunoSEQ only sent back junction sequences with no quality scores, so filtering was done differently. Repertoires were generated with immunoSEQ multiplex PCR, while TCRdb's copy carries only in-frame clones and drops some. V and J calls and clone size come straight from that table; D and trimming were deduced from the DNA. The sample contains around 2,000,000 clones, approximately 94% of which appear only once. The sequenced material came from naive CD8+ T cells sorted from blood. The chain recombines TRBV7-9 with TRBJ2-5; 7 bases line up with TRBD2. The sequence was collected from a man in his late teens or twenties in good health. The CDR3 bases are TGTGCCAGCAGCTTATGGCGGGGGTATAGGGAGACCCAGTACTTC. It is translated as CASSLWRGYRETQYF.